A single sample is the source of the 28 T cell receptor beta chains below, sequenced in a study of sequential checkpoint blockade in melanoma. Some clones are missing from TCRdb's copy, which holds only in-frame ones; the method was immunoSEQ multiplex PCR. This repertoire shows roughly 13,000 clones, more than 45% found once; its top ten account for around 15%. Treatment indicated: randomized to nivolumab then ipilimumab (arm A) or the reverse (arm B). This specimen consisted of CD8+ T cells sorted from blood (inferred from file names), obtained from a patient given nivolumab and ipilimumab in sequence. The receptors were sampled from a human donor with melanoma.

The genes are TRBV19 and TRBJ2-1; 9 bases map to TRBD1. Germline CDR1 and CDR2: LNHDA and SQIVND (reference sequence). J was trimmed by 9 bases and V by 7 bases; bases with no gene match: 10. The CDR3 runs to 14 residues. The CDR3 DNA reads as TGTGCCAGTACGTTACAGGGGGCCAGGGGTGAGCAGTTCTTC. Translating gives CASTLQGARGEQFF.

This chain joins TRBV5-6 and TRBJ2-1; D perhaps matches TRBD2 (6 bases). The CDR3 spans 16 residues. V lost 3 bases to trimming and J lost 1 base, with 14 bases between them. The germline gives CDR1 SGHDT, CDR2 YYEEEE. The CDR3 DNA follows: TGTGCCAGCAGCTCCCCAGGACTAACGTCCTACAATGAGCAGTTCTTC. It translates to CASSSPGLTSYNEQFF.

This chain links TRBV7-3 with TRBJ2-5; 11 positions agree with TRBD2. J gave up 4 bases and V 7 bases, and 5 bases lay outside the gene matches. The CDR3 has 14 residues. Germline V gene data show CDR1 as SGHTA and CDR2 as FQGTGA. The chain's CDR3 is CASNSGGAGETQYF. Here the CDR3 DNA reads TGTGCCAGCAATAGCGGGGGGGCGGGAGAGACCCAGTACTTC.

The J gene is TRBJ2-7, the V gene TRBV5-6; 7 nucleotides match TRBD1. V trimming: 0 bases; J trimming: 3 bases; junction bases outside the gene matches: 9. The germline CDR1 and CDR2 sequences are SGHDT and YYEEEE. This CDR3 has 16 residues. In nucleotides, the CDR3 is TGTGCCAGCAGCTTGGTGTATGGACAGGTTAACTACGAGCAGTACTTC. The encoded protein is CASSLVYGQVNYEQYF.

Only a few counts were recorded for this clone. The V gene is TRBV14, the J gene TRBJ2-7, with D maybe TRBD1 (6 bases). The CDR3 is made up of 13 amino acids. V lost 4 bases to trimming and J lost 1 base, with 8 bases between them. Looked up from germline, CDR1 is SGHDN and CDR2 is FVKESK. CDR3 coding DNA: TGTGCCAGCAGCCTACAGGGATCCTACGAGCAGTACTTC. It encodes CASSLQGSYEQYF.

This clone was seen a handful of times. The gene calls are TRBV15 and TRBJ1-1; D perhaps matches TRBD1 (5 bases). The CDR3 spans 15 residues. Germline lookup yields CDR1 LNHNV and CDR2 YYDKDF (reference sequence). Deletions cut 1 base from V and 1 base from J, with 10 bases between. The CDR3 nucleotides read TGTGCCACCAGCAGAGGGACATTTCCGAACACTGAAGCTTTCTTT. This sequence encodes CATSRGTFPNTEAFF.

V and J are TRBV25-1 and TRBJ2-7, with D tentatively TRBD2 (6 bases). Germline V gene data show CDR1 as MGHDK and CDR2 as SYGVNS. This CDR3 is 16 amino acids long. The V and J ends lost 4 bases and 0 bases respectively, with 16 bases between them. CDR3 DNA: TGTGCCAGCAGTGGGGCCGGGACTCCAAGCTCCTACGAGCAGTACTTC. This translates into CASSGAGTPSSYEQYF.

The rearrangement joins TRBV7-9 to TRBJ1-1; TRBD1 aligns across 8 bases. The V gene's germline CDR1 is SEHNR and CDR2 FQNEAQ (reference sequence). V lost 5 bases to trimming and J lost 6 bases; unmatched junction nucleotides: 14. The CDR3 is 16 residues long. The CDR3 loop reads CASSLTEGQGAPEAFF. The CDR3 bases are TGTGCCAGCAGCCTGACCGAGGGGCAGGGGGCTCCTGAAGCTTTCTTT.

The J gene is TRBJ2-7, the V gene TRBV6-6, with D maybe TRBD1 (5 bases). Germline CDR1 and CDR2: MNHNY and SVGAGI (reference sequence). Trimming left V 0 bases short and J 2 bases short, with 11 bases between. CDR3 length equals 15 residues. CDR3 amino acids: CASSYSPAGPYEQYF. CDR3 nucleotide sequence: TGTGCCAGCAGTTACTCCCCGGCAGGGCCCTACGAGCAGTACTTC.

This clone was seen a handful of times. This chain joins TRBV10-3 and TRBJ2-2; 8 nucleotides agree with TRBD1. CDR3 length equals 15 residues. V shed 6 bases, J shed 2 bases, and the junction held 5 bases outside the gene matches. Germline V gene data show CDR1 as ENHRY and CDR2 as SYGVKD. In nucleotides, the CDR3 is TGTGCCATCAGGGACAGGGAGGCCAACACCGGGGAGCTGTTTTTT. This sequence encodes CAIRDREANTGELFF.

The chain employs TRBV28 and TRBJ1-2, with D maybe TRBD1 (6 bases). V was pared by 5 bases and J by 2 bases, with 21 bases between. Germline assignment: CDR1 MDHEN and CDR2 SYDVKM. The CDR3 sequence is 17 residues long. The CDR3: CASSTTHTGPENYGYTF. For the CDR3, the DNA is TGTGCCAGCAGTACAACTCACACAGGGCCGGAAAACTATGGCTACACCTTC.

The CDR3 loop reads CASSWWDSQETQYF. CDR3 nucleotides: TGTGCCAGCAGTTGGTGGGACAGCCAAGAGACCCAGTACTTC. The V call is TRBV7-9, the J call TRBJ2-5; 7 bases align to TRBD1. The germline V gene has CDR1 SEHNR and CDR2 FQNEAQ (reference sequence). CDR3 length: 14 residues. The junction had 5 bases not matched to a gene; V was cut back by 6 bases and J by 1 base.

V gene TRBV11-1 combines with J gene TRBJ1-2; TRBD1 matches at 7 bases. CDR3 size: 13 residues. Germline-derived CDR1 and CDR2 are SGHAT and FQDESV (reference sequence). J was trimmed by 8 bases and V by 4 bases; bases with no gene match: 7. The CDR3 spells CASSYGQDGGYTF. In DNA, the CDR3 is TGTGCCAGCAGCTACGGACAGGATGGGGGCTACACCTTC. The full variable domain, rest sourced from reference TRBV11-1 and TRBJ1-2, is EAEVAQSPRYKITEKSQAVAFWCDPISGHATLYWYRQILGQGPELLVQFQDESVVDDSQLPKDRFSAERLKGVDSTLKIQPAELGDSAMYLCASSYGQDGGYTFGSGTRLTVV.

This clone has only a few counts. The chain is built from TRBV10-3 and TRBJ1-1, with D perhaps matching TRBD1 (5 bases). The germline V gene encodes CDR1 ENHRY and CDR2 SYGVKD. There are 12 residues in the CDR3. V was trimmed by 6 bases and J by 7 bases, leaving 12 bases between them. The CDR3 region has the DNA TGTGCCATCAGGGACACTGCCGTTGAAGCTTTCTTT. Translated: CAIRDTAVEAFF.

This chain uses TRBV19 with TRBJ1-1; 8 positions match TRBD1. V was clipped by 3 bases and J by 4 bases; unmatched bases: 10. The CDR3 loop spans 16 amino acids. Germline CDR1 LNHDA, CDR2 SQIVND (reference sequence). The CDR3: CASSIDRGGIATEAFF. In nucleotides, the CDR3 is TGTGCCAGTAGTATCGACAGGGGCGGTATTGCCACTGAAGCTTTCTTT.

The CDR3 loop reads CASSLQGNTEAFF. The CDR3 nucleotides read TGTGCCAGCAGCCTGCAGGGGAACACTGAAGCTTTCTTT. V gene TRBV5-6 combines with J gene TRBJ1-1; the D gene is possibly TRBD1 (5 bases). The germline gives CDR1 SGHDT, CDR2 YYEEEE. Trimming pared 4 bases from V and 1 base from J, leaving 8 bases between. CDR3 length: 13 amino acids.

CDR3 protein: CASSQDWEPGATQYF. As DNA, the CDR3 is TGCGCCAGCAGCCAAGATTGGGAGCCGGGTGCTACGCAGTATTTT. V gene TRBV4-1 combines with J gene TRBJ2-3, with D maybe TRBD2 (5 bases). This CDR3 contains 15 residues. Looked up from germline, CDR1 is MGHRA and CDR2 is YSYEKL. The V and J ends lost 0 bases and 8 bases respectively, with 15 bases between them.

The chain uses TRBV7-7 and TRBJ2-5, with TRBD1 matching 9 bases. The CDR3 is made up of 15 amino acids. J gave up 5 bases and V 6 bases, and 10 bases lay outside the gene matches. Per the germline V gene, CDR1 is SSHAT and CDR2 is FNYEAQ (reference sequence). The CDR3 bases are TGTGCCAGCAGGGCTACAGGGGGCGAGGAGGAGACCCAGTACTTC. This sequence encodes CASRATGGEEETQYF. The full variable domain, rest sourced from reference TRBV7-7 and TRBJ2-5, is GAGVSQSPRYKVTKRGQDVTLRCDPISSHATLYWYQQALGQGPEFLTYFNYEAQPDKSGLPSDRFSAERPEGSISTLTIQRTEQRDSAMYRCASRATGGEEETQYFGPGTRLLVL.

Comment on this clone: It may be a read error: a sequence one base away is much more abundant. This chain links TRBV5-1 with TRBJ1-2, with 10 bases matching TRBD1. CDR1 is SGHRS and CDR2 is YFSETQ in the germline V gene. The length of the CDR3 is 14 residues. The V gene end was trimmed by 4 bases and the J gene end by 7 bases; junction bases not matched to a gene: 7. The CDR3 DNA reads TGCGCCAGCAGCAGGGGACAGGGGTTTTTTGGCTACACCTTC. It yields the protein CASSRGQGFFGYTF.

The chain links TRBV6-5 to TRBJ2-1; 11 bases line up with TRBD2. Germline lookup yields CDR1 MNHEY and CDR2 SVGAGI. The CDR3 covers 16 residues. After removal of 4 bases from V and 7 bases from J, the junction contained 9 bases not matched to a gene. CDR3 protein: CASSSIAGGPRNEQFF. The CDR3 region has the DNA TGTGCCAGCAGTTCCATAGCGGGGGGGCCGAGGAATGAGCAGTTCTTC.

The chain is built from TRBV5-5 and TRBJ2-3, with 10 bases matching TRBD2. The ends lost 4 bases at V and 7 bases at J; junction bases unmatched: 12. There are 16 residues in the CDR3. CDR1 is SGHKS, CDR2 YYEKEE, per germline (reference sequence). CDR3 nucleotide sequence: TGTGCCAGCAGCCAATCAGCGGGGGGGAATTATCATACGCAGTATTTT. This gives the protein CASSQSAGGNYHTQYF.

This clone is a singleton in its sample. The chain joins TRBV5-4 to TRBJ2-5, with TRBD1 as a possible D gene (5 bases). The CDR3 is 14 residues long. Trimming pared 3 bases from V and 4 bases from J, leaving 13 bases between. Germline V gives CDR1 SGHNT, CDR2 YYREEE (reference sequence). DNA for the CDR3: TGTGCCAGCAGCTCCCTGGGGCGCAGAGAGACCCAGTACTTC. Its protein product is CASSSLGRRETQYF.

The V and J genes are TRBV6-5 and TRBJ2-7, with D possibly being TRBD1 (6 bases). The germline gives CDR1 MNHEY, CDR2 SVGAGI. V was clipped by 2 bases and J by 3 bases, with 11 bases between them. This CDR3 region has 14 residues. The CDR3: CASSYRQGNYEQYF. CDR3 sequence (DNA): TGTGCCAGCAGTTACAGGCAGGGGAACTACGAGCAGTACTTC.

This clone was seen a few times. At one end, the junction sequence differs from germline, possibly due to a read error. The V gene is TRBV19, the J gene TRBJ2-2, with TRBD1 matching 10 bases. Germline V CDR1 and CDR2: LNHDA, SQIVND (reference sequence). The CDR3 length is 16 residues. This CDR3 is CASSPGDRGGHRGAVF. The CDR3 coding sequence is TGTGCCAGTAGTCCGGGGGACAGGGGCGGGCACCGGGGAGCTGTTTTT. The complete variable domain, with remaining parts taken from reference TRBV19 and TRBJ2-2, reads DGGITQSPKYLFRKEGQNVTLSCEQNLNHDAMYWYRQDPGQGLRLIYYSQIVNDFQKGDIAEGYSVSREKKESFPLTVTSAQKNPTAFYLCASSPGDRGGHRGAVFGEGSRLTVL.

This CDR3 reads CASSGTGLNTEAFF. CDR3 DNA: TGCGCCAGCAGCGGGACAGGGTTGAACACTGAAGCTTTCTTT. The genes are TRBV5-1 and TRBJ1-1; TRBD1 agrees at 9 bases. The CDR3 consists of 14 residues. The V and J ends lost 4 bases and 0 bases, in that order; junction bases with no gene match: 1. The V gene's germline CDR1 is SGHRS and CDR2 YFSETQ. Filled out from reference TRBV5-1 and TRBJ1-1, the complete variable domain reads KAGVTQTPRYLIKTRGQQVTLSCSPISGHRSVSWYQQTPGQGLQFLFEYFSETQRNKGNFPGRFSGRQFSNSRSEMNVSTLELGDSALYLCASSGTGLNTEAFFGQGTRLTVV.

This clone appeared a few times. The rearrangement links TRBV28 to TRBJ2-3; 11 bases fit TRBD2. V lost 6 bases and J lost 5; bases outside the gene matches: 7. CDR1 and CDR2 (germline): MDHEN, SYDVKM. There are 15 residues in the CDR3. The CDR3 spells CASSSLAGEVDTQYF. CDR3 DNA sequence: TGTGCCAGCAGCTCACTAGCGGGGGAAGTAGATACGCAGTATTTT.

This clone appeared a few times. CDR3 loop: CASSLRQGKHGYTF. The CDR3 DNA reads as TGTGCCAGCAGTTTACGACAAGGAAAACATGGCTACACCTTC. The gene calls are TRBV27 and TRBJ1-2; D not certain. Trimming cost V 2 bases and J 6 bases, with 13 bases left between them. The CDR3 extends over 14 amino acids. Germline-derived CDR1 and CDR2 are MNHEY and SMNVEV (reference sequence).

The genes are TRBV4-1 and TRBJ1-1, with TRBD1 matching over 7 bases. Germline V gene sequence: CDR1 MGHRA, CDR2 YSYEKL. V shed 4 bases, J shed 4 bases, and the junction held 9 bases outside the gene matches. The CDR3 is 15 residues long. CDR3 sequence: CASSPKDRQATEAFF. The CDR3 coding sequence is TGCGCCAGCAGCCCCAAGGACAGGCAGGCCACTGAAGCTTTCTTT.